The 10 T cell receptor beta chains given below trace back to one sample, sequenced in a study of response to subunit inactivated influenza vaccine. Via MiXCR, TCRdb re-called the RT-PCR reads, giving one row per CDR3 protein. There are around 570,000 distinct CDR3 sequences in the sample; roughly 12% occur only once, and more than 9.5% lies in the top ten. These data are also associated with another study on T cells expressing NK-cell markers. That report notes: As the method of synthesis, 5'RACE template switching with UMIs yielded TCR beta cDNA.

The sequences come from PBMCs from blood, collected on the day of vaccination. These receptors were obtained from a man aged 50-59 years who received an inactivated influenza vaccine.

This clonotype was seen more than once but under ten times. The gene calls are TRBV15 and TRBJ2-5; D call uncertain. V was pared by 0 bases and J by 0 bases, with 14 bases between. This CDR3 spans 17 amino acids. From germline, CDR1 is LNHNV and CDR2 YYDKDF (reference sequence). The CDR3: CATSRDLGRRYQETQYF. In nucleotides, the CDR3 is TGTGCCACCAGCAGAGATTTGGGCCGTAGGTACCAAGAGACCCAGTACTTC.

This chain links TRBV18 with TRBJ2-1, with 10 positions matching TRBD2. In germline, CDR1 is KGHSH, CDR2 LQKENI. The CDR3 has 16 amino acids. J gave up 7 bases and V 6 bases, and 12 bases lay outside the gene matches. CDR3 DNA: TGTGCCAGCTCGGATGTTGTAGCGGGAGGTTCTAATGAGCAGTTCTTC. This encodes CASSDVVAGGSNEQFF.

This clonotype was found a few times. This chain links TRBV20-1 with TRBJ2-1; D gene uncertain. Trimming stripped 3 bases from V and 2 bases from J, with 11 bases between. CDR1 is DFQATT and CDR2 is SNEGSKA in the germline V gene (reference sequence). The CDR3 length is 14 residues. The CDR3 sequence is CSASAGPAYNEQFF. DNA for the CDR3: TGCAGTGCTAGCGCCGGGCCAGCCTACAATGAGCAGTTCTTC.

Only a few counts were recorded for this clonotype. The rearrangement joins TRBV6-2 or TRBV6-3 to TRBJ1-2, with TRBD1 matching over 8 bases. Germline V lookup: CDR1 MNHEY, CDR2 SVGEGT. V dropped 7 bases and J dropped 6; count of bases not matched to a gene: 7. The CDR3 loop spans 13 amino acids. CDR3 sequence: CASIPGQGDGYTF. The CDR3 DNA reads TGTGCCAGCATCCCAGGACAGGGCGATGGCTACACCTTC.

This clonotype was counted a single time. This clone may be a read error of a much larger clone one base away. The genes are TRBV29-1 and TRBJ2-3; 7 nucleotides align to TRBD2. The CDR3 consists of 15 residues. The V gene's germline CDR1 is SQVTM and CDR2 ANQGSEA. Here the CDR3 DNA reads TGCAGCGATGAAGGGGCGGGAGCTAGCACAGATACGCAGTATTTT. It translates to CSDEGAGASTDTQYF.

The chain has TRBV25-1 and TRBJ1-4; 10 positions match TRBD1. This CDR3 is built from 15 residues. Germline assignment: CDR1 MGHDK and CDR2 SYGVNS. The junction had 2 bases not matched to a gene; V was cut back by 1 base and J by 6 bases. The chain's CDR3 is CASSEWGQGYEKLFF. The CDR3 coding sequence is TGTGCCAGCAGTGAATGGGGACAGGGGTATGAAAAACTGTTTTTT.

The CDR3 protein is CSASPRGPAGELFF. CDR3 nucleotide sequence: TGCAGTGCTAGCCCGCGGGGGCCGGCTGGGGAGCTGTTTTTT. V usage is TRBV20-1 and J usage is TRBJ2-2; tentative D call: TRBD2 (7 bases). The CDR3 consists of 14 residues. V lost 3 bases, J lost 8 bases, and 16 bases lay in between. Germline V gene data show CDR1 as DFQATT and CDR2 as SNEGSKA (reference sequence).

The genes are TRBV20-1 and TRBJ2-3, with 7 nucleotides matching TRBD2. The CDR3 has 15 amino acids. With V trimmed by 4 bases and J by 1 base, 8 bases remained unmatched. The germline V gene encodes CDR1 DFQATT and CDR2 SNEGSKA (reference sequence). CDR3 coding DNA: TGCAGTGCTAATGGGGCTAGCGGAGGCACAGATACGCAGTATTTT. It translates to CSANGASGGTDTQYF.

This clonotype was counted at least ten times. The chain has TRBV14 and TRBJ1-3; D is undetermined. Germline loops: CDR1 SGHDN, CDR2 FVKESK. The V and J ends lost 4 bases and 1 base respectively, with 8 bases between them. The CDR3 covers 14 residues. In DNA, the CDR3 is TGTGCCAGCAGCCCCCAGGCGTCTGGAAACACCATATATTTT. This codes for CASSPQASGNTIYF.

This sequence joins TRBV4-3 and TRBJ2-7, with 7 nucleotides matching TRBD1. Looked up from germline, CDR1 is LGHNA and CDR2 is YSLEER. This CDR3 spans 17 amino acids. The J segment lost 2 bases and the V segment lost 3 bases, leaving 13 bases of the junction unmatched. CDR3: CASSQTRDSTPPYEQYF. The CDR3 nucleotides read TGCGCCAGCAGCCAGACCCGGGACAGCACTCCCCCCTACGAGCAGTACTTC.